The rows below give T cell receptor beta chains drawn from one sample of a study of T cell changes during pregnancy in multiple sclerosis. Only in-frame clones appear in the TCRdb table, and some are missing; sequencing was by immunoSEQ multiplex PCR. The data contain tens of thousands of clones, 80% to 95% of them singletons. This specimen was CD4+ T cells from peripheral blood mononuclear cells, taken in the third trimester of pregnancy. All receptors come from a female donor with multiple sclerosis, enrolled in a pregnancy study. CDR3s include the opening cysteine and the closing phenylalanine or tryptophan. D genes are given only for firm matches. Only part of the rows carry a size: once, few, many, or a class if the clone is expanded.

V gene: TRBV5-8
clone size: NA
J gene: TRBJ2-3
D gene: NA
CDR3 DNA: TGTGCCAGCGGAAGGGGCATTGGATCGGATACGCAGTATTTT
CDR3 protein: CASGRGIGSDTQYF

V gene: TRBV7-9
clone size: NA
J gene: TRBJ2-1
D gene: NA
CDR3 DNA: TGTGCCAGCAGAAACAGGGAGAATGAGCAGTTCTTC
CDR3 protein: CASRNRENEQFF

V gene: TRBV9
clone size: NA
J gene: TRBJ2-5
D gene: NA
CDR3 DNA: TGTGCCAGCAGCGTAGTGGCGGTGGAAGCAACCCAGTACTTC
CDR3 protein: CASSVVAVEATQYF

V gene: TRBV5-1
clone size: once
J gene: TRBJ1-2
D gene: TRBD1
CDR3 DNA: TGCGCCAGCAGCTTGGGGACAGGGTATTATGGCTACACCTTC
CDR3 protein: CASSLGTGYYGYTF

V gene: TRBV18
clone size: NA
J gene: TRBJ1-4
D gene: NA
CDR3 DNA: TGTGCCAGCTCACTTAAAAGAGGGACAACTAATGAAAAACTGTTTTTT
CDR3 protein: CASSLKRGTTNEKLFF

V gene: TRBV11-3
clone size: NA
J gene: TRBJ2-3
D gene: TRBD2
CDR3 DNA: TGTGCCAGCAGCTTAGCCCCTGGTGTAGCGGGAGGCACAGATACGCAGTATTTT
CDR3 protein: CASSLAPGVAGGTDTQYF

V gene: TRBV27
clone size: NA
J gene: TRBJ1-2
D gene: NA
CDR3 DNA: TGTGCCAGCAGTTTCCAGGGTACTGATTACTATGGCTACACCTTC
CDR3 protein: CASSFQGTDYYGYTF

V gene: TRBV4-3
clone size: NA
J gene: TRBJ2-1
D gene: TRBD1
CDR3 DNA: TGCGCCAGCAGCCAAGATGAGGGGGCGCGGGCCTACAATGAGCAGTTCTTC
CDR3 protein: CASSQDEGARAYNEQFF

V gene: TRBV10-2
clone size: NA
J gene: TRBJ2-3
D gene: TRBD1
CDR3 DNA: TGCGCCAGCAGTACCGCAGGGGGTCGGACAGATACGCAGTATTTT
CDR3 protein: CASSTAGGRTDTQYF

V gene: TRBV30
clone size: NA
J gene: TRBJ1-1
D gene: NA
CDR3 DNA: TGTGCCTGGACCCTAAACCCTGAAGCTTTCTTT
CDR3 protein: CAWTLNPEAFF

V gene: TRBV7-9
clone size: NA
J gene: TRBJ2-5
D gene: NA
CDR3 DNA: TGTGCCAGCAGCTTAGGGGTTGGACTTGTTGAGACCCAGTACTTC
CDR3 protein: CASSLGVGLVETQYF

V gene: TRBV9
clone size: NA
J gene: TRBJ1-4
D gene: TRBD1
CDR3 DNA: TGTGCCAGCAGCGTAGCGACAGGGGATCGTGAAAAACTGTTTTTT
CDR3 protein: CASSVATGDREKLFF

V gene: TRBV19
clone size: few
J gene: TRBJ2-7
D gene: NA
CDR3 DNA: TGTGCCAGTAGTATATCGACTAACGAGCAGTACTTC
CDR3 protein: CASSISTNEQYF

V gene: TRBV19
clone size: once
J gene: TRBJ2-1
D gene: TRBD2
CDR3 DNA: TGTGCCAGTATGGCGGGGGGCTCCTACAATGAGCAGTTCTTC
CDR3 protein: CASMAGGSYNEQFF

V gene: TRBV19
clone size: NA
J gene: TRBJ1-2
D gene: NA
CDR3 DNA: TGTGCCAGTAGTCTGGGGATCCAGGGAGCGGGTGGCTACACCTTC
CDR3 protein: CASSLGIQGAGGYTF

V gene: TRBV5-1
clone size: NA
J gene: TRBJ2-2
D gene: NA
CDR3 DNA: TGCGCCAGCAGCTTGGGCCCGGGACTCTCAAACACCGGGGAGCTGTTTTTT
CDR3 protein: CASSLGPGLSNTGELFF

V gene: TRBV28
clone size: NA
J gene: TRBJ2-4
D gene: TRBD1
CDR3 DNA: TGTGCCAGCGCCGGGACAGGCGGGTTAGCCAAAACGATTCAGTACTTC
CDR3 protein: CASAGTGGLAKTIQYF

V gene: TRBV11-2
clone size: NA
J gene: TRBJ2-3
D gene: TRBD1
CDR3 DNA: TGTGCCAGCAGCTTATTTGGGACAGGGGTCGCAGATACGCAGTATTTT
CDR3 protein: CASSLFGTGVADTQYF

V gene: TRBV11-1
clone size: NA
J gene: TRBJ2-1
D gene: NA
CDR3 DNA: TGTGCCAGCAGCTCCGGGACCTTCGGGGGTGAGCAGTTCTTC
CDR3 protein: CASSSGTFGGEQFF

V gene: TRBV6-5
clone size: NA
J gene: TRBJ2-1
D gene: TRBD1
CDR3 DNA: TGTGCCAGCAGTTCGACAGGGTTTAGTCTTGATGAGCAGTTCTTC
CDR3 protein: CASSSTGFSLDEQFF

V gene: TRBV2
clone size: NA
J gene: TRBJ2-2
D gene: NA
CDR3 DNA: TGTGCCAGCAGTGATGAGGAGTTGACCGGGGAGCTGTTTTTT
CDR3 protein: CASSDEELTGELFF

V gene: TRBV5-6
clone size: NA
J gene: TRBJ2-7
D gene: TRBD1
CDR3 DNA: TGTGCCAGCTTTCCACAGGGGCTAGACGAGCAGTACTTC
CDR3 protein: CASFPQGLDEQYF

V gene: TRBV6-6
clone size: once
J gene: TRBJ1-5
D gene: NA
CDR3 DNA: TGTGCCAGCAGTTTTTCCCAGGTGTATAGCAATCAGCCCCAGCATTTT
CDR3 protein: CASSFSQVYSNQPQHF

V gene: TRBV25-1
clone size: NA
J gene: TRBJ1-1
D gene: NA
CDR3 DNA: TGTGCCAGCAGTGAATCGTTGGGGGGCACTGAAGCTTTCTTT
CDR3 protein: CASSESLGGTEAFF

V gene: TRBV9
clone size: NA
J gene: TRBJ2-2
D gene: NA
CDR3 DNA: TGTGCCAGCAGCGTAGAGGGGGTTGAGGGGAACACCGGGGAGCTGTTTTTT
CDR3 protein: CASSVEGVEGNTGELFF

V gene: TRBV19
clone size: NA
J gene: TRBJ1-5
D gene: TRBD1
CDR3 DNA: TGTGCCAGTAGTATAGTGGACAGGGGGGATCAGCCCCAGCATTTT
CDR3 protein: CASSIVDRGDQPQHF

V gene: TRBV9
clone size: NA
J gene: TRBJ2-2
D gene: NA
CDR3 DNA: TGTGCCAGCAGCGTAGAGGGGACTGGCACCGGGGAGCTGTTTTTT
CDR3 protein: CASSVEGTGTGELFF

V gene: TRBV7-8
clone size: once
J gene: TRBJ1-1
D gene: TRBD1
CDR3 DNA: TGTGCCAGCAGCCCTCACAGGGGAAGCACTGAAGCTTTCTTT
CDR3 protein: CASSPHRGSTEAFF

V gene: TRBV6-5
clone size: NA
J gene: TRBJ2-7
D gene: TRBD2
CDR3 DNA: TGTGCCAGCAGTTCCCCAAGCGGGAGGGCCGGTGAAGAGCAGTACTTC
CDR3 protein: CASSSPSGRAGEEQYF

V gene: TRBV19
clone size: NA
J gene: TRBJ1-2
D gene: NA
CDR3 DNA: TGTGCCAGTAGTATCTTCCAGGGGCCATCCATTGATGGCTACACCTTC
CDR3 protein: CASSIFQGPSIDGYTF

V gene: TRBV6-4
clone size: NA
J gene: TRBJ1-5
D gene: NA
CDR3 DNA: TGTGCCAGCAGTTCCATGGCTGGTAGCAATCAGCCCCAGCATTTT
CDR3 protein: CASSSMAGSNQPQHF

V gene: TRBV29-1
clone size: once
J gene: TRBJ2-7
D gene: NA
CDR3 DNA: TGCAGCGCCGCTAGCCCCATAGGTCTTACCTACGAGCAGTACTTC
CDR3 protein: CSAASPIGLTYEQYF

V gene: TRBV7-9
clone size: NA
J gene: TRBJ1-2
D gene: NA
CDR3 DNA: TGTGCCAGCAGCACCCCGCTCGCGGGGGGCGCCTATGGCTACACCTTC
CDR3 protein: CASSTPLAGGAYGYTF

V gene: TRBV11-2
clone size: NA
J gene: TRBJ2-7
D gene: NA
CDR3 DNA: TGTGCCAGCAGCTTAGCGCCCGGGTCCCCCTACGAGCAGTACTTC
CDR3 protein: CASSLAPGSPYEQYF

V gene: TRBV19
clone size: NA
J gene: TRBJ1-1
D gene: NA
CDR3 DNA: TGTGCCAGTAGTCCCGTAGGGGGAACTGAAGCTTTCTTT
CDR3 protein: CASSPVGGTEAFF

V gene: TRBV19
clone size: NA
J gene: TRBJ1-2
D gene: TRBD1
CDR3 DNA: TGTGCCAGTAGTATGCCCGGGACAGGTGGTGGCTACACCTTC
CDR3 protein: CASSMPGTGGGYTF

V gene: TRBV6-1
clone size: once
J gene: TRBJ1-1
D gene: TRBD1
CDR3 DNA: TGTGCCAGCCTTACAGGGGGCGCGTACACTGAAGCTTTCTTT
CDR3 protein: CASLTGGAYTEAFF

V gene: TRBV27
clone size: NA
J gene: TRBJ1-2
D gene: NA
CDR3 DNA: TGTGCCAGCAGTCTTACAGGGTTGAATAATGGCTACACCTTC
CDR3 protein: CASSLTGLNNGYTF

V gene: TRBV7-9
clone size: once
J gene: TRBJ2-2
D gene: NA
CDR3 DNA: TGTGCCAGCAGCTTAGCGGGAGAAAGAACCGGGGAGCTGTTTTTT
CDR3 protein: CASSLAGERTGELFF

V gene: TRBV6-5
clone size: NA
J gene: TRBJ1-1
D gene: NA
CDR3 DNA: TGTGCCAGCAGTCATAGACAGCTGAACACTGAAGCTTTCTTT
CDR3 protein: CASSHRQLNTEAFF

V gene: TRBV5-1
clone size: NA
J gene: TRBJ2-1
D gene: TRBD2
CDR3 DNA: TGCGCCAGCAGCTGGCGGGAGGGCCGCTACAATGAGCAGTTCTTC
CDR3 protein: CASSWREGRYNEQFF

V gene: TRBV5-4
clone size: NA
J gene: TRBJ2-4
D gene: TRBD1
CDR3 DNA: TGTGCCAGCAGTGTCGGGACAGGGGGCACGGACATTCAGTACTTC
CDR3 protein: CASSVGTGGTDIQYF

V gene: TRBV4-3
clone size: NA
J gene: TRBJ1-1
D gene: NA
CDR3 DNA: TGCGCCAGCAGCCAAGATAGGGGATGGGCTGAAGCTTTCTTT
CDR3 protein: CASSQDRGWAEAFF